This TCR beta chain was identified in a study of blood T cell repertoires in COVID-19. Germline CDR1 and CDR2: LGHNT and FRNRAP. The V segment lost 5 bases and the J segment 3 bases; nucleotides outside the gene matches: 4. There are 16 residues in the CDR3. This clone was counted a few times. Method: immunoSEQ multiplex PCR; TCRdb's copy keeps in-frame clones and lacks some. Here the sample spans 450,000 to 500,000 clones, roughly nine tenths being singletons. The clonotype was recovered from a woman aged 55-69 years who had recovered from COVID-19. Sequenced material: PBMCs or T cells enriched from blood (not recorded which). The V and J genes are TRBV12-5 and TRBJ2-1; the match to TRBD2 covers 13 bases. CDR3: CASGAGTSGDYNEQFF. In nucleotides, the CDR3 is TGTGCTAGTGGTGCCGGGACTAGCGGGGACTACAATGAGCAGTTCTTC.